The entry below describes one T cell receptor beta chain. Antigen specificity is unknown. This sample is part of a study of T cell responses to AZD1222 COVID-19 vaccine. Clones were sequenced by immunoSEQ multiplex PCR, and TCRdb holds only the in-frame ones, with some missing. The sample holds around 110,000 clones, about 90% seen once. This CDR3 is built from 14 residues. V gave up 8 bases and J gave up 2 bases, with 13 bases separating them. Germline assignment: CDR1 KGHSH and CDR2 LQKENI. Overall study findings and caveats: Among the donors, most were white British and more were female, and clonal diversity was possibly underestimated.

The V call is TRBV18, the J call TRBJ2-1; tentatively, D is TRBD1 (6 bases). The material was peripheral blood, obtained 28 days after the second AZD1222 dose. This receptor was obtained from an adult who received the AZD1222 COVID-19 vaccine. The CDR3 sequence: CASLRGSAYNEQFF. The DNA for the CDR3 is TGTGCCAGCCTTAGGGGGAGCGCCTACAATGAGCAGTTCTTC. Looking up the rest from reference TRBV18 and TRBJ2-1 gives the full variable domain: NAGVMQNPRHLVRRRGQEARLRCSPMKGHSHVYWYRQLPEEGLKFMVYLQKENIIDESGMPKERFSAEFPKEGPSILRIQQVVRGDSAAYFCASLRGSAYNEQFFGPGTRLTVL.